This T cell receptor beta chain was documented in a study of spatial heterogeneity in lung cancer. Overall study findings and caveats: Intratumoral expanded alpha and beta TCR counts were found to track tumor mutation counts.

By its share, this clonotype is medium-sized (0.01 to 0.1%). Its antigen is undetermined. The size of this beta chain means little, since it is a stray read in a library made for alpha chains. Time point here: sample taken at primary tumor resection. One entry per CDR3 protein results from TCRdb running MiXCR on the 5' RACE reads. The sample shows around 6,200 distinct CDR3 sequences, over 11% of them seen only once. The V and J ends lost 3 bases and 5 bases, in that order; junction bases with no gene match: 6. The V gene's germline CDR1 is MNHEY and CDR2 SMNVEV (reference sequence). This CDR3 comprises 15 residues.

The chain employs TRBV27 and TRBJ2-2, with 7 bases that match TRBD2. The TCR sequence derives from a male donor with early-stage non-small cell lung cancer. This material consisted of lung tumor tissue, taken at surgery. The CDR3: CASSFNWGGTGELFF. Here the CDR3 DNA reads TGTGCCAGCAGTTTCAACTGGGGGGGGACCGGGGAGCTGTTTTTT.